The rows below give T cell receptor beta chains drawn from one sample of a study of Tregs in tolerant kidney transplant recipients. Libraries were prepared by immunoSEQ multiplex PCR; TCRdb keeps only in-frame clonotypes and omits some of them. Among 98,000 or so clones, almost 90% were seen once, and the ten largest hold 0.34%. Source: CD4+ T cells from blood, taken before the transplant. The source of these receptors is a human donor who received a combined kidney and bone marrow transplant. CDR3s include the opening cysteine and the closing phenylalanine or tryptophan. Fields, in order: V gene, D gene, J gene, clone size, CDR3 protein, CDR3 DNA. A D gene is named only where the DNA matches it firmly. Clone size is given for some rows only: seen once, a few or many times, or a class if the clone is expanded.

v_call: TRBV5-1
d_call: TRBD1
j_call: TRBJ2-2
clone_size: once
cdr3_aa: CASSLGQGDTGELFF
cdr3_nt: TGCGCCAGCAGCTTGGGTCAGGGGGACACCGGGGAGCTGTTTTTT

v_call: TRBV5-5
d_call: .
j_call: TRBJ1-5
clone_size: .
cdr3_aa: CASSSAGGPQHF
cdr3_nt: TGTGCCAGCAGCTCGGCGGGGGGCCCCCAGCATTTT

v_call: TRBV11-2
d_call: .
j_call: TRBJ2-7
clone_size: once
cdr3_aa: CASSLMVPDYEQYF
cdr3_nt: TGTGCCAGCAGCTTAATGGTCCCAGACTACGAGCAGTACTTC

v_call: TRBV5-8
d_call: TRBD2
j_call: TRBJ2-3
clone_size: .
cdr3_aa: CASAPGLAGGTDTQYF
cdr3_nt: TGTGCCAGCGCTCCGGGACTAGCGGGGGGCACAGATACGCAGTATTTT

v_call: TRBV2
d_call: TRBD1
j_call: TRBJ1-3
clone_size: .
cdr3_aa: CASRETGAGGNTIYF
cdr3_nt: TGTGCCAGCAGGGAGACAGGGGCAGGTGGAAACACCATATATTTT

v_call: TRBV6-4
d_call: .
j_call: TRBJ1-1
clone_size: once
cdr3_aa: CASSDSIGGAEAFF
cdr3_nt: TGTGCCAGCAGTGACTCCATCGGCGGGGCTGAAGCTTTCTTT

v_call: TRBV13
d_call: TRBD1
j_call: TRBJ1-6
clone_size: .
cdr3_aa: CASSLRGQGYNSPLHF
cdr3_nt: TGTGCCAGCAGCTTAAGGGGACAGGGATATAATTCACCCCTCCACTTT

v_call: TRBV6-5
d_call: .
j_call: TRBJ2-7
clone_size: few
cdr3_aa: CASSARRVGSYEQYF
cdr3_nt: TGTGCCAGCAGTGCCCGGAGGGTTGGATCCTACGAGCAGTACTTC

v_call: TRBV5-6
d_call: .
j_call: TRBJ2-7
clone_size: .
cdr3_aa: CASSWGVEQYF
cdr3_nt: TGTGCCAGCAGCTGGGGGGTCGAGCAGTACTTC

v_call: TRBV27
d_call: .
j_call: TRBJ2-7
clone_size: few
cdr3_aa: CASSLYGFGGGPSLGEQYF
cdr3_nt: TGTGCCAGCAGTTTATATGGGTTTGGGGGGGGGCCCTCCTTGGGGGAGCAGTACTTC

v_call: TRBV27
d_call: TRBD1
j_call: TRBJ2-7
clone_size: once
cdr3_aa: CASSRGTESGEQYF
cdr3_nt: TGTGCCAGCAGTAGAGGGACAGAAAGTGGCGAGCAGTACTTC

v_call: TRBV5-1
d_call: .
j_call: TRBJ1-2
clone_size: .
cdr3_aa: CASSPDTGTGNYGYTF
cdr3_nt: TGCGCCAGCAGCCCGGATACAGGGACGGGAAACTATGGCTACACCTTC

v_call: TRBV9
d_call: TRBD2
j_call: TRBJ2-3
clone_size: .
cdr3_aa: CASSVALAGEGTDTQYF
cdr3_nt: TGTGCCAGCAGCGTAGCCCTAGCGGGGGAGGGCACAGATACGCAGTATTTT

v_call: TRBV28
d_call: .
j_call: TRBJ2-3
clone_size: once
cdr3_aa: CASSPEGRDEGDTQYF
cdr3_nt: TGTGCCAGCAGTCCTGAGGGGCGGGATGAGGGAGATACGCAGTATTTT

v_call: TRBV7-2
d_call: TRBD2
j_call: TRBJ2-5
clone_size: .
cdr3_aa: CASSAGTRETQYF
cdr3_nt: TGTGCCAGCAGCGCAGGGACTAGGGAGACCCAGTACTTC

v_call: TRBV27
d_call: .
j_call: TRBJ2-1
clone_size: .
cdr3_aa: CASKRASYNEQFF
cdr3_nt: TGTGCCAGCAAGCGGGCCTCCTACAATGAGCAGTTCTTC

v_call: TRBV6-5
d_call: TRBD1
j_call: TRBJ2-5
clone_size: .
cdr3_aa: CASSYGTGGSETQYF
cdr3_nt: TGTGCCAGCAGTTACGGGACAGGGGGCTCAGAGACCCAGTACTTC

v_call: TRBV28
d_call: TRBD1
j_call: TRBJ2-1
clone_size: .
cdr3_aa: CASSRGDRDDYEQFF
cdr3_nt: TGTGCCAGCTCCAGGGGGGACAGGGACGACTATGAGCAGTTCTTC

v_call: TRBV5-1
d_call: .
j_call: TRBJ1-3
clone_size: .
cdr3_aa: CASSPGSGNTIYF
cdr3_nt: TGCGCCAGCAGCCCGGGCTCTGGAAACACCATATATTTT

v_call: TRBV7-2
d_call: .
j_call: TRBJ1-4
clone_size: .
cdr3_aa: CASSSEGMSNEKLFF
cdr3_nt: TGTGCCAGCAGCTCGGAGGGGATGAGTAATGAAAAACTGTTTTTT

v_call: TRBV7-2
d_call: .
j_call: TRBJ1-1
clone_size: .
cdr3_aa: CASSLTHRYTEAFF
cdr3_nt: TGTGCCAGCAGCTTAACACACAGGTACACTGAAGCTTTCTTT

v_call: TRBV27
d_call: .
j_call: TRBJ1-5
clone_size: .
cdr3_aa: CASSLSWGDQPQHF
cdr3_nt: TGTGCCAGCAGTTTATCGTGGGGGGATCAGCCCCAGCATTTT

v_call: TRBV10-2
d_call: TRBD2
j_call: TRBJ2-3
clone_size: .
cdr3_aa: CASSISGSPDTQYF
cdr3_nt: TGCGCCAGTTCGATTAGCGGGAGCCCAGATACGCAGTATTTT

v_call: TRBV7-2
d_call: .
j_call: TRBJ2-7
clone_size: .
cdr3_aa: CASSLGTTYEQYF
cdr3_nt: TGTGCCAGCAGCTTGGGCACCACCTACGAGCAGTACTTC

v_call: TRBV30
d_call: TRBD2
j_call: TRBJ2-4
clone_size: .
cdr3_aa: CASFGGGKNIQYF
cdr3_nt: TGTGCCTCCTTCGGGGGGGGCAAAAACATTCAGTACTTC

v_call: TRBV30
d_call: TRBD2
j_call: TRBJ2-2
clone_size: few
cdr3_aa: CAWRKAGANTGELFF
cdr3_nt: TGTGCCTGGAGAAAGGCGGGAGCTAACACCGGGGAGCTGTTTTTT

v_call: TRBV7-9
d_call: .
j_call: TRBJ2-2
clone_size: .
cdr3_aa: CASSPPSAGELFF
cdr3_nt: TGTGCCAGCAGCCCCCCCTCGGCCGGGGAGCTGTTTTTT

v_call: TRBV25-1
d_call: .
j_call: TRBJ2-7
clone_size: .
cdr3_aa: CASSAAGKIAYEQYF
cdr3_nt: TGTGCCAGCAGTGCCGCCGGGAAGATCGCCTACGAGCAGTACTTC

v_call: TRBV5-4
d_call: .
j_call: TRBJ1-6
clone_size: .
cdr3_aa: CASSLGRGGYNSPLHF
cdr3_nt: TGTGCCAGCAGCCTAGGGAGGGGGGGGTATAATTCACCCCTCCACTTT

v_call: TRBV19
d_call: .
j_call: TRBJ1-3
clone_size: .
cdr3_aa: CASTYQGFSGNTIYF
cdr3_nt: TGTGCCAGTACCTACCAGGGCTTCTCTGGAAACACCATATATTTT

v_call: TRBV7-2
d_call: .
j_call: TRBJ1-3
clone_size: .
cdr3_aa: CASSLGGRAGNTIYF
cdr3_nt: TGTGCCAGCAGCTTAGGTGGCAGGGCCGGAAACACCATATATTTT

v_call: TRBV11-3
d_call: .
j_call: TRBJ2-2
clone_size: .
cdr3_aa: CASSLAGVGVRDTGELFF
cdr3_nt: TGTGCCAGCAGCCTGGCTGGGGTCGGGGTACGCGACACCGGGGAGCTGTTTTTT

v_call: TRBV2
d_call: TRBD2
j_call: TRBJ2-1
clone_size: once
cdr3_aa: CATSRRMSSGSYNEQFF
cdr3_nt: TGTGCCACCAGCAGGAGAATGTCTAGCGGCTCCTACAATGAGCAGTTCTTC